This T cell receptor beta chain was identified during a study of breast tumors, draining lymph nodes, adjacent tissues (dated by TCRdb to between 2015 and 2016). With respect to the entire study: TCR beta repertoires were compared across tumor, adjacent nontumor tissue and axillary lymph nodes obtained from breast cancer patients. In human breast cancer, the study set out to evaluate how tumor, surrounding tissue and draining lymph node repertoires relate to one another and whether T cells may move between these sites.

What the research found in general, with its limitations: Rather than being directly demonstrated, the conclusion that tumor T cells originate in lymph nodes was presented as consistent with a hypothesis. The similarity between tumor and nontumor tissue repertoires was significantly greater in luminal-like breast cancer than in basal-like breast cancer. Tumor T-cell repertoires showed less diversity than lymph node repertoires and more diversity than nontumor tissue repertoires, and tumor T-cell repertoires showed preferential V and J gene usage. The data were judged consistent with most tumor T cells deriving from the lymph node and then expanding within tumor tissue.

About this clonotype itself: Its antigen remains undetermined. Base qualities are not at hand, and no much larger clone is one base apart.

The CDR3, from cysteine to phenylalanine, totals 15 residues. The retained sequence is limited to the CDR3, 45 bases, with the frame set at the first base. Per the germline V gene (reference sequence), GTSNPN is the CDR1 and SVGIG is the CDR2. V loses 4 bases, J loses 4 bases, and the germline ends lie 19 bases apart. The lymph node samples were taken from the axillary draining lymph nodes of breast cancer patients. Sequencing was performed on an Illumina HiSeq 2000. TCR beta chain libraries were generated by multiplex PCR amplification. The amplified TCR beta chain products were analyzed by high-throughput sequencing. In TCRdb, the public reads were trimmed at Q25 with fastp and aligned with MiXCR, with productive beta chains retained. Entries are consolidated by CDR3 protein sequence, retaining the most common genes and DNA. The sample yields approximately 140,000 distinct CDR3 sequences; 32% were counted once. The ten largest make up 2.3% of the sample.

The receptor was derived from a female donor with breast cancer. Some clones in this sample may be carry-over from other donors' samples. Sequencing input: axillary lymph node tissue. The chain joins TRBV30 to TRBJ1-2; perhaps TRBD1 is the D gene, with 5 bases matching. CDR3 protein: CAWTPKDSGGYGYTF. The bases read TGTGCCTGGACTCCCAAAGATTCGGGGGGCTATGGCTACACCTTC.